This T cell receptor (beta chain) appears in the sequencing data of a study of T cell responses to AZD1222 COVID-19 vaccine. The germline gives CDR1 DFQATT, CDR2 SNEGSKA (reference sequence). V shed 5 bases and J 16 bases; nucleotides not matched to a gene: 5. The CDR3 consists of 11 residues. This clone was counted between two and nine times. Generated by immunoSEQ multiplex PCR, the TCRdb table keeps only in-frame clones and is missing some. The profile shows roughly 97,000 clones, roughly 86% of them singletons. This chain links TRBV20-1 with TRBJ1-6; 10 bases map to TRBD1. The sequence was collected from an adult who received the MenACWY meningococcal vaccine as a control. This specimen consisted of peripheral blood, obtained 28 days after the second dose of the MenACWY control vaccine. The CDR3 protein is CSAGTGDVLHF. For the CDR3, the DNA is TGCAGTGCTGGGACAGGGGACGTACTCCACTTT.